This T cell receptor (beta chain) stems from a study of T cells in localized non-small cell lung cancer. Study-level points and caveats: Heterogeneity is still possible, as just one tumor region was sequenced. Across samples, adjacent lung featured a median around 56 of the top 100 tumor clones. Longer overall survival was associated with a higher density of T cells in the blood.

To note about this clone: The antigen is not known.

The repertoire was sequenced with immunoSEQ multiplex PCR; TCRdb's copy has only in-frame clones and lacks some. The top ten clones hold 10% to 15% of a sample with tens of thousands of clones, around 87% of them seen once. The CDR3 sequence is 14 residues long. CDR1 is SGHAT, CDR2 FQNNGV, per germline. Specimen: PBMCs, collected before any cancer treatment. The rearrangement links TRBV11-2 to TRBJ2-5; D may be TRBD1 (5 bases). Matching the DNA end better, TRBJ2-7 makes the J call doubtful. The source is a man aged 35 to 70 with stage II squamous cell lung carcinoma. The CDR3 DNA sequence: TGTGCCAGCAGCTTATTCAGGGCTGTAGACGAGCAGTACTTC. This translates into CASSLFRAVDEQYF.